What follows is one T cell receptor (beta chain) and its context. This clone was recorded a few times. Its antigen is currently not known. Per-nucleotide qualities are absent, and no much larger clonotype sits a single base away. This sample was included in a study of blood T cell repertoires in COVID-19 (TCRdb year 2020). About the full investigation: The collaborator samples originated in the United States, Italy and Spain and spanned the acute and convalescent phases of COVID-19. Deeply sampled blood TCRbeta repertoires from subjects exposed to, actively infected with, or recovered from COVID-19 were included in the dataset. The sample metadata nearly always contained a de-identified subject ID, COVID-19 status, age in years and sex. HLA class I and class II types, where available, came from metadata supplied by the sample provider rather than from assay-based typing. Samples were obtained from the ongoing ImmuneRACE study (first 160 participants) and from roughly 1,300 subjects provided by 6 global collaborators. The prospective study material was composed of cDNA or gDNA derived from T cells, B-cell-depleted T cells, or PBMCs. The repertoires were released in a freely available public database intended as a resource for research on the immune response to SARS-CoV-2.

TCRbeta CDR3 regions were amplified from genomic DNA using the immunoSEQ Assay, a bias-controlled multiplex PCR. The published analysis was carried out like this. The number of nucleated cells in each sample was estimated from the amplification of reference gene primers within the assay. To quantify the absolute abundance of each unique TCRbeta CDR3 rearrangement, sequence reads were collapsed and filtered. Productive Simpson clonality was computed per sample as the square root of Simpson's diversity index over productive rearrangements. This immuneACCESS table, as held by TCRdb, lists in-frame sequences with V and J called but not all clones. Of the missing ones, under half trace to an unresolved V gene in checked studies; the others have no known cause. V and J calls and clone size come straight from that table; D and trimming were deduced from the DNA. This sample is represented by under 250,000 clones; approximately 83% of them were singletons. Less than 2.5% of the sample is taken by the ten largest.

Collaborating institutions collected whole blood in K2EDTA tubes following their own protocols. For TCRbeta analysis, collaborators shipped samples in one of three forms: frozen whole blood, isolated PBMCs, or DNA extracted from either of those sample types. Study-level results and caveats: Clinical and demographic metadata were provided uncurated, with the amount varying by source and participant.

The germline V gene (reference sequence) specifies LGHDT as CDR1 and YNNKEL as CDR2. V is reduced by 6 bases and J by 0 bases, leaving a spacing of 8 bases between them. The CDR3 contains 14 residues, cysteine and phenylalanine counted. Kept here is only the CDR3 DNA, which spans 42 bases and is read in frame from base 1. The receptor's source is a woman in her sixties or seventies with acute or convalescent COVID-19. The chain is encoded by TRBV3-1 (or the pseudogene TRBV3-2) joined to TRBJ2-2; a weak D assignment points to TRBD1 (6 bases agree). Sequenced: peripheral blood. DNA sequence: TGTGCCAGCAGACAGGGTTCGAACACCGGGGAGCTGTTTTTT. Translated, it reads CASRQGSNTGELFF.